One sample yielded the 24 T cell receptor beta chains listed below, sequenced in a study of T-cell reconstitution after alpha-beta-depleted transplantation in children. The authors prepared the TCRbeta library with unique molecular identifiers. TCRdb passed the PCR reads through MiXCR, listing each CDR3 protein once. The data contain 80,000 to 95,000 distinct CDR3 sequences, 7% to 9% of them singletons. The sequenced sample was PBMCs from the stem cell graft donor, obtained from the stem cell graft. These receptors were collected from a human donor who donated a stem cell graft to a child with congenital amegakaryocytic thrombocytopenia.

This clonotype was seen many times. V and J are TRBV12-3 or TRBV12-4 and TRBJ2-1, with 10 bases that match TRBD2. V was pared by 3 bases and J by 4 bases, with 3 bases of the junction left unmatched. This CDR3 is built from 15 residues. In DNA, the CDR3 is TGTGCCAGCAGTTTTCTAGCGGGGGTATACAATGAGCAGTTCTTC. It yields the protein CASSFLAGVYNEQFF.

This clonotype has a count of ten or more. V gene TRBV20-1 combines with J gene TRBJ1-1, with TRBD1 matching 8 bases. After removal of 5 bases from V and 4 bases from J, the junction contained 6 bases not matched to a gene. From germline, CDR1 is DFQATT and CDR2 SNEGSKA (reference sequence). This CDR3 has 13 residues. CDR3 loop: CSAPRQGATEAFF. The CDR3 coding sequence is TGCAGTGCTCCAAGGCAGGGGGCCACTGAAGCTTTCTTT.

This clonotype was counted ten times or more. V is TRBV12-3 or TRBV12-4 and J is TRBJ2-7; TRBD2 aligns across 8 bases. V trimming: 4 bases; J trimming: 3 bases; junction bases outside the gene matches: 8. The length of the CDR3 is 15 residues. CDR3 sequence (DNA): TGTGCCAGCAGTTCAGTGGCTAGCGGGCTCTACGAGCAGTACTTC. Protein: CASSSVASGLYEQYF.

Ten or more counts support this clonotype. The chain joins TRBV7-2 to TRBJ2-3, with no clear D. Germline loops: CDR1 SGHTA, CDR2 FQGNSA. The CDR3 totals 13 residues. Between the trimmed V and J ends, which lost 0 bases and 8 bases, there was a span of 9 bases. This CDR3 reads CASSLAGGVTQYF. In nucleotides, the CDR3 is TGTGCCAGCAGCTTAGCCGGTGGTGTTACGCAGTATTTT.

This clonotype was counted at least ten times. The rearrangement joins TRBV20-1 to TRBJ1-2, with no clear D. V was shortened by 4 bases and J by 7 bases, with 13 bases between the two germline ends. Germline CDR1 DFQATT, CDR2 SNEGSKA (reference sequence). This CDR3 has 12 residues. The chain's CDR3 is CSATGDTGGYTF. The CDR3 region has the DNA TGCAGTGCTACTGGGGATACGGGTGGCTACACCTTC.

This clonotype was observed many times. This chain uses TRBV5-1 with TRBJ2-1; TRBD2 aligns across 12 bases. J gave up 8 bases and V 1 base, and 4 bases lay outside the gene matches. Germline-derived CDR1 and CDR2 are SGHRS and YFSETQ. The CDR3 is made up of 15 amino acids. DNA of the CDR3: TGCGCCAGCAGCTTGTCTAGCGGGGGGGCTGATGAGCAGTTCTTC. It codes for CASSLSSGGADEQFF.

This clonotype showed up many times. The chain joins TRBV18 to TRBJ1-5; D may be TRBD1 (5 bases). CDR3 size: 13 residues. Germline V lookup: CDR1 KGHSH, CDR2 LQKENI. V was shortened by 3 bases and J by 6 bases, with 9 bases between the two germline ends. The CDR3 nucleotides are TGTGCCAGCTCACCGACAGAGTCTCAGCCCCAGCATTTT. Residues: CASSPTESQPQHF. Looking up the rest from reference TRBV18 and TRBJ1-5 gives the full variable domain: NAGVMQNPRHLVRRRGQEARLRCSPMKGHSHVYWYRQLPEEGLKFMVYLQKENIIDESGMPKERFSAEFPKEGPSILRIQQVVRGDSAAYFCASSPTESQPQHFGDGTRLSIL.

This clonotype was recorded at least ten times. This chain connects TRBV5-1 to TRBJ2-2, with 8 bases lining up with TRBD2. The germline CDR1 and CDR2 sequences are SGHRS and YFSETQ. The CDR3 is made up of 15 amino acids. V lost 6 bases, J lost 0 bases, and 4 bases stayed unmatched. The CDR3, as DNA: TGCGCCAGCACCCCACTAGCGGCGAACACCGGGGAGCTGTTTTTT. This encodes CASTPLAANTGELFF.

This clonotype occurred many times. The chain links TRBV20-1 to TRBJ1-5; weak D call: TRBD1 (6 bases). V was trimmed by 5 bases and J by 3 bases, leaving 8 bases between them. Germline V lookup: CDR1 DFQATT, CDR2 SNEGSKA (reference sequence). The CDR3 is 12 amino acids. The CDR3 nucleotides are TGCAGTGCTGGACAGTTCAATCAGCCCCAGCATTTT. Translated, it gives CSAGQFNQPQHF.

The sample holds many counts of this clonotype. This chain links TRBV4-3 with TRBJ2-1; the D gene is possibly TRBD1 (6 bases). This CDR3 has 14 residues. Germline assignment: CDR1 LGHNA and CDR2 YSLEER. Trimming cost V 3 bases and J 6 bases, with 12 bases left between them. The CDR3 DNA follows: TGCGCCAGCAGCCATTATGGGACAAGCAATGAGCAGTTCTTC. Its protein product is CASSHYGTSNEQFF.

The table lists this clonotype with many counts. The chain links TRBV20-1 to TRBJ2-2; D may be TRBD1 (6 bases). V was trimmed by 0 bases and J by 1 base, leaving 6 bases between them. CDR1 and CDR2 (germline): DFQATT, SNEGSKA (reference sequence). This CDR3 has 14 residues. CDR3 nucleotides: TGCAGTGCTAGAGAAGGGGGGAACACCGGGGAGCTGTTTTTT. It yields the protein CSAREGGNTGELFF.

The table lists this clonotype with many counts. The chain couples TRBV6-2 or TRBV6-3 to TRBJ2-7; 7 bases align to TRBD1. Trimming took 6 bases from V and 5 from J; bases not matched to a gene: 7. The CDR3 is made up of 13 amino acids. Germline loops: CDR1 MNHEY, CDR2 SVGEGT. The CDR3 region is CASSWDSHDEQYF. The CDR3 region has the DNA TGTGCCAGCAGCTGGGACAGCCACGACGAGCAGTACTTC.

This clonotype appeared many times. This chain joins TRBV28 and TRBJ2-7; perhaps TRBD2 as D (6 bases). Germline values: CDR1 MDHEN, CDR2 SYDVKM. The ends were cut back, 3 bases at V and 4 bases at J, with 10 bases in the middle. The CDR3 length is 13 residues. The CDR3 DNA reads TGTGCCAGCAGTTTCCTGGGGGGATACGAGCAGTACTTC. It encodes CASSFLGGYEQYF.

This clonotype was seen repeatedly, ten times or more. The chain carries TRBV6-1 and TRBJ2-1; 9 nucleotides match TRBD1. This CDR3 comprises 14 residues. CDR1 is MNHNS and CDR2 is SASEGT in the germline V gene. After removal of 3 bases from V and 7 bases from J, the junction contained 4 bases not matched to a gene. CDR3 protein: CASSDRTGVNEQFF. The CDR3 bases are TGTGCCAGCAGTGACCGGACAGGGGTGAATGAGCAGTTCTTC.

Only a few counts were recorded for this clonotype. The rearrangement uses TRBV7-2 and TRBJ1-1; D gene uncertain. CDR1 and CDR2 (germline): SGHTA, FQGNSA. The CDR3 consists of 13 residues. Trimming shortened V by 1 base and J by 9 bases, and 12 bases separated the two germline ends. In nucleotides, the CDR3 is TGTGCCAGCAGCTTAGGGCAGGTTATTCAAGCTTTCTTT. Translated: CASSLGQVIQAFF.

In this sample, this clonotype turned up many times. The V and J genes are TRBV6-1 and TRBJ1-1; D is unresolved. Germline CDR1 MNHNS, CDR2 SASEGT. The CDR3 covers 14 residues. The germline V and J ends were trimmed by 6 bases and 2 bases, with 13 bases remaining between them. The CDR3, as DNA: TGTGCCAGCAGAGAGACAAACCACAACACTGAAGCTTTCTTT. Protein sequence: CASRETNHNTEAFF.

The table lists this clonotype with many counts. CDR3 sequence reads: CSAGRRAPEAFF. The CDR3 DNA is TGCAGTGCCGGGAGGAGGGCCCCGGAAGCTTTCTTT. The chain carries TRBV20-1 and TRBJ1-1; D remains unclear. Per germline, CDR1 DFQATT and CDR2 SNEGSKA (reference sequence). The CDR3 totals 12 residues. V lost 6 bases to trimming and J lost 8 bases, with 16 bases between them.

This clonotype showed up many times. V gene TRBV5-1 combines with J gene TRBJ2-4; tentative D call: TRBD1 (5 bases). Germline values: CDR1 SGHRS, CDR2 YFSETQ. This CDR3 comprises 16 residues. Trimming shortened V by 2 bases and J by 1 base, and 13 bases separated the two germline ends. In DNA, the CDR3 is TGCGCCAGCAGCTTAGCGATTCCAGGGGCCAAAAACATTCAGTACTTC. Residues: CASSLAIPGAKNIQYF.

A few counts support this clonotype. The chain is built from TRBV2 and TRBJ2-1; D not certain. There are 15 residues in the CDR3. CDR1 and CDR2 from the germline V gene are SNHLY and FYNNEI. Trimming removed 3 bases from V and 6 bases from J, with 15 bases in between. The CDR3 loop is CASSDGYLAVNEQFF. DNA of the CDR3: TGTGCCAGCAGTGATGGCTACTTGGCTGTCAATGAGCAGTTCTTC.

This clonotype came up many times. V is TRBV7-8 and J is TRBJ2-4, with 7 bases fitting TRBD1. Trimming cost V 1 base and J 7 bases; bases outside gene matches: 4. The CDR3 loop spans 14 amino acids. Germline CDR1 reads SGHVS; CDR2 reads FQNEAQ. The CDR3 nucleotides read TGTGCCAGCAGCTTAGTACAGGGGATGAACATTCAGTACTTC. It is translated as CASSLVQGMNIQYF.

This clonotype was counted ten times or more. This chain joins TRBV6-5 and TRBJ1-2; weak D call: TRBD1 (5 bases). Germline V CDR1 and CDR2: MNHEY, SVGAGI. This CDR3 contains 14 residues. V gave up 2 bases and J gave up 3 bases, with 10 bases separating them. The CDR3 here is CASSYRAGYYGYTF. The CDR3 coding sequence is TGTGCCAGCAGTTACCGGGCAGGGTACTATGGCTACACCTTC.

This clonotype was counted many times. This rearrangement joins TRBV20-1 to TRBJ2-3; D is perhaps TRBD2 (5 bases). V lost 1 base and J 4 bases, leaving 12 bases between the germline ends. CDR3 size: 14 residues. Germline CDR1 is DFQATT and CDR2 is SNEGSKA (reference sequence). This CDR3 reads CSARAPAAPDTQYF. The CDR3 bases are TGCAGTGCTAGAGCTCCAGCGGCTCCAGATACGCAGTATTTT.

Ten or more counts support this clonotype. At one of its ends the junction is not consistent with the germline gene, which may arise from a read error. This chain links TRBV20-1 with TRBJ1-1; D call uncertain. CDR1 is DFQATT and CDR2 is SNEGSKA in the germline V gene (reference sequence). This CDR3 spans 12 amino acids. The CDR3 sequence is CSAREQDTEAFF. The CDR3 nucleotides are TGCAGTGCGAGAGAGCAGGACACTGAAGCTTTCTTT.

This clonotype was observed a few times. V and J are TRBV5-4 and TRBJ2-7; TRBD2 agrees at 12 bases. The CDR3 runs 15 residues. Germline CDR1 reads SGHNT; CDR2 reads YYREEE (reference sequence). Unmatched junction bases numbered 4, after V lost 2 bases and J lost 4 bases. CDR3 in DNA: TGTGCCAGCAGCTTAGGACTAGCGGGAAGGTACGAGCAGTACTTC. This encodes CASSLGLAGRYEQYF. Looking up the rest from reference TRBV5-4 and TRBJ2-7 gives the full variable domain: ETGVTQSPTHLIKTRGQQVTLRCSSQSGHNTVSWYQQALGQGPQFIFQYYREEENGRGNFPPRFSGLQFPNYSSELNVNALELDDSALYLCASSLGLAGRYEQYFGPGTRLTVT.